The entry below gives a single TCR beta chain sequence along with its context. Its target is unknown. The record originates from a study of cytomegalovirus exposure and HLA in healthy donors. V lost 4 bases and J lost 4, with 7 bases in between. CDR1 is SNHLY and CDR2 is FYNNEI in the germline V gene. CDR3 length: 12 residues. General study findings and limits: Testing in vitro showed three CMV-associated chains specific for CMV antigens.

Using immunoSEQ multiplex PCR, the repertoire was profiled, and TCRdb retains in-frame clones only, with some absent. Among approximately 230,000 clones, roughly nine tenths were seen once, and the ten largest hold 12%. This TCR was recovered from a young man in good health and CMV-seropositive. The V and J genes are TRBV2 and TRBJ2-5; no clear D gene. The sequenced sample was PBMCs. CDR3 bases: TGTGCCAGCAGTGGGCCGGTAGAGACCCAGTACTTC. It yields the protein CASSGPVETQYF.